The rows below give T cell receptor beta chains drawn from one sample of a study of blood T cell repertoires in COVID-19. Assay used: immunoSEQ multiplex PCR; TCRdb lists only in-frame clones, some missing. The sample gives 130,000 to 150,000 clones, approximately 86% of which show up once; 0.8% to 0.95% is in the top ten. Sequencing was performed on peripheral blood. These receptors all stem from a woman aged 50 to 60 with acute or convalescent COVID-19. CDR3s include the opening cysteine and the closing phenylalanine or tryptophan. D genes are given only for firm matches. Clone size, where shown, is once, few, many, or a class for clones that have expanded.

len | j_gene | abundance | v_gene | d_gene | CDR3aa | CDR3nt
11 | TRBJ2-7 | . | TRBV30 | . | CAYRQSYEQYF | TGTGCCTATCGACAGAGTTACGAGCAGTACTTC
14 | TRBJ2-7 | few | TRBV2 | . | CASSEVQGRYEQYF | TGTGCCAGCAGTGAAGTACAGGGAAGGTACGAGCAGTACTTC
13 | TRBJ1-1 | . | TRBV30 | . | CAWEGGGGFRAFF | TGTGCCTGGGAAGGGGGGGGCGGTTTTAGGGCTTTCTTT
15 | TRBJ1-6 | . | TRBV6-6 | TRBD1 | CASSYSDRGDSPLHF | TGTGCCAGCAGTTACTCCGACAGGGGTGATTCACCCCTCCACTTT
15 | TRBJ1-1 | . | TRBV19 | . | CASSVDRLMNTEAFF | TGTGCCAGTAGTGTGGACAGACTTATGAACACTGAAGCTTTCTTT
14 | TRBJ2-7 | . | TRBV12-1 | . | CASTGLAGDNEQYF | TGTGCCAGCACCGGACTAGCGGGAGATAACGAGCAGTACTTC
15 | TRBJ2-2 | . | TRBV7-9 | . | CASSLGDTNTGELFF | TGTGCCAGCAGCCTTGGGGACACGAACACCGGGGAGCTGTTTTTT
19 | TRBJ2-3 | once | TRBV18 | TRBD2 | CASSPPGLVRPPSTDTQYF | TGTGCCAGCTCACCACCGGGACTAGTGAGGCCCCCTAGCACAGATACGCAGTATTTT
16 | TRBJ1-6 | . | TRBV27 | . | CASSLGTSGYNSPLHF | TGTGCCAGCAGTTTAGGCACCTCAGGCTATAATTCACCCCTCCACTTT
16 | TRBJ2-1 | . | TRBV11-2 | TRBD2 | CASSLVGGGPWDEQFF | TGTGCCAGCAGCTTAGTGGGGGGAGGGCCTTGGGATGAGCAGTTCTTC
13 | TRBJ1-1 | . | TRBV30 | TRBD1 | CAWTGGWNTEAFF | TGTGCCTGGACAGGGGGTTGGAACACTGAAGCTTTCTTT
15 | TRBJ1-3 | . | TRBV5-4 | TRBD1 | CASSPGGLRGNTIYF | TGTGCCAGCAGCCCAGGGGGACTTCGTGGAAACACCATATATTTT
16 | TRBJ2-2 | . | TRBV3-1/TRBV3-2 | . | CASSQDSERYTGELFF | TGTGCCAGCAGCCAAGACAGCGAAAGGTACACCGGGGAGCTGTTTTTT
14 | TRBJ1-2 | . | TRBV2 | . | CASSELGPGDGYTF | TGTGCCAGCAGTGAATTGGGGCCAGGGGATGGCTACACCTTC
15 | TRBJ1-2 | . | TRBV9 | . | CASSVEQKINYGYTF | TGTGCCAGCAGCGTAGAACAGAAAATTAACTATGGCTACACCTTC
13 | TRBJ2-5 | . | TRBV5-1 | . | CASSNELPETQYF | TGCGCCAGCAGCAACGAGTTACCAGAGACCCAGTACTTC
14 | TRBJ2-2 | few | TRBV30 | . | CAWSMQVDTGELFF | TGTGCCTGGAGTATGCAGGTCGACACCGGGGAGCTGTTTTTT
17 | TRBJ2-1 | . | TRBV4-2 | TRBD2 | CASSQDPAGGGRNEQFF | TGTGCCAGCAGCCAAGACCCAGCGGGAGGAGGGAGGAATGAGCAGTTCTTC
15 | TRBJ2-1 | . | TRBV19 | TRBD2 | CASSLAGVGYNEQFF | TGTGCCAGTAGTCTAGCGGGAGTTGGGTACAATGAGCAGTTCTTC
14 | TRBJ1-3 | many | TRBV29-1 | . | CSVAQTGSGNTIYF | TGCAGCGTTGCCCAGACAGGTTCTGGAAACACCATATATTTT
13 | TRBJ2-7 | . | TRBV10-3 | . | CAINLGGGYEQYF | TGTGCCATCAACTTGGGGGGAGGCTACGAGCAGTACTTC
12 | TRBJ2-1 | . | TRBV10-3 | TRBD1 | CAAGTGNNEQFF | TGTGCCGCCGGGACAGGGAACAATGAGCAGTTCTTC
16 | TRBJ2-6 | . | TRBV28 | . | CASSLRGSSGANVLTF | TGTGCCAGCAGTTTAAGGGGGTCCTCTGGGGCCAACGTCCTGACTTTC
15 | TRBJ2-2 | . | TRBV7-2 | TRBD1 | CASSYRTGDTGELFF | TGTGCCAGCAGTTACAGGACAGGGGACACCGGGGAGCTGTTTTTT
13 | TRBJ2-1 | . | TRBV2 | TRBD1 | CASPGTGVVEQFF | TGTGCCAGCCCTGGGACAGGGGTTGTTGAGCAGTTCTTC
14 | TRBJ2-7 | few | TRBV4-1 | TRBD1 | CASSPTTGIDEQYF | TGCGCCAGCAGCCCCACGACAGGGATCGACGAGCAGTACTTC
22 | TRBJ2-1 | . | TRBV4-2 | TRBD2 | CASSPTRAPGLAGASSYNEQFF | TGTGCCAGCAGCCCCACTAGGGCCCCGGGACTAGCGGGGGCAAGCTCCTACAATGAGCAGTTCTTC
13 | TRBJ2-7 | once | TRBV30 | TRBD2 | CAWRASGNYEQYF | TGTGCCTGGAGGGCTAGCGGAAACTACGAGCAGTACTTC
12 | TRBJ1-1 | . | TRBV2 | TRBD1 | CASSTGDTEAFF | TGTGCCAGCTCAACAGGGGACACTGAAGCTTTCTTT
14 | TRBJ1-4 | once | TRBV2 | TRBD1 | CASSEDRGREKLFF | TGTGCCAGCAGTGAAGACAGGGGGCGGGAAAAACTGTTTTTT
16 | TRBJ1-6 | . | TRBV7-6 | TRBD1 | CASSPLDRDGNSPLHF | TGTGCCAGCAGCCCTCTCGACAGGGATGGTAATTCACCCCTCCACTTT
18 | TRBJ2-3 | . | TRBV5-1 | TRBD2 | CASSFTGTSGGVADTQYF | TGCGCCAGCAGCTTTACCGGGACTAGCGGGGGCGTTGCGGATACGCAGTATTTT
15 | TRBJ1-1 | . | TRBV14 | TRBD1 | CASSQGTGSWTEAFF | TGTGCCAGCAGCCAAGGGACAGGGAGTTGGACTGAAGCTTTCTTT
16 | TRBJ2-3 | . | TRBV14 | TRBD2 | CASSLGLAGDTDTQYF | TGTGCCAGCAGCCTCGGACTAGCGGGGGACACAGATACGCAGTATTTT
15 | TRBJ2-7 | once | TRBV7-9 | TRBD1 | CASSLGGGTGGEQYF | TGTGCCAGCAGCTTGGGTGGTGGGACAGGGGGCGAGCAGTACTTC
13 | TRBJ1-4 | . | TRBV5-1 | . | CASSVTTNEKLFF | TGCGCCAGCAGCGTAACAACTAATGAAAAACTGTTTTTT
14 | TRBJ2-1 | . | TRBV6-6 | TRBD1 | CASRGQGGHNEQFF | TGTGCCAGCAGGGGACAGGGAGGACACAATGAGCAGTTCTTC
13 | TRBJ1-4 | few | TRBV2 | . | CASSVESREKLFF | TGTGCCAGCAGTGTGGAGAGTCGTGAAAAACTGTTTTTT
13 | TRBJ1-2 | . | TRBV27 | TRBD1 | CASSQTGGRGYTF | TGTGCCAGCAGTCAAACAGGGGGTCGGGGCTACACCTTC
13 | TRBJ2-1 | . | TRBV19 | TRBD2 | CASSIASGGFGFF | TGTGCCAGTAGTATAGCCAGCGGGGGGTTTGGGTTCTTC
19 | TRBJ2-2 | . | TRBV3-1/TRBV3-2 | TRBD2 | CASSQGKLAGGRVTGELFF | TGTGCCAGCAGCCAAGGGAAGCTAGCGGGAGGCCGGGTCACCGGGGAGCTGTTTTTT
14 | TRBJ2-3 | . | TRBV5-8 | . | CASSLRQVTDTQYF | TGTGCCAGCAGCTTACGACAGGTCACAGATACGCAGTATTTT
16 | TRBJ1-2 | once | TRBV28 | . | CASSAPLSGTDYGYTF | TGTGCCAGCAGTGCGCCCTTATCGGGGACTGACTATGGCTACACCTTC
16 | TRBJ1-2 | . | TRBV10-3 | TRBD1 | CAISESRDRAVYGYTF | TGTGCCATCAGTGAGTCTAGGGACAGGGCGGTCTATGGCTACACCTTC
14 | TRBJ1-1 | . | TRBV10-3 | TRBD1 | CAITTGQGGTEAFF | TGTGCCATCACCACAGGACAGGGTGGCACTGAAGCTTTCTTT
16 | TRBJ1-6 | . | TRBV4-2 | . | CASSQDKQRLGSPLHF | TGTGCCAGCAGCCAAGATAAGCAGAGGCTCGGTTCACCCCTCCACTTT
14 | TRBJ1-5 | . | TRBV5-4 | . | CASSPYGVNQPQHF | TGTGCCAGCAGCCCATACGGGGTCAATCAGCCCCAGCATTTT
17 | TRBJ2-2 | . | TRBV3-1/TRBV3-2 | . | CASSQDYAPSSTGELFF | TGTGCCAGCAGCCAAGATTACGCGCCTAGCAGCACCGGGGAGCTGTTTTTT
16 | TRBJ2-7 | once | TRBV6-4 | TRBD2 | CASSRIAGAQPYEQYF | TGTGCCAGCAGTCGGATAGCGGGGGCCCAGCCCTACGAGCAGTACTTC
11 | TRBJ1-1 | . | TRBV6-5 | . | CASSYKERAFF | TGTGCCAGCAGTTACAAAGAACGGGCTTTCTTT
16 | TRBJ2-5 | . | TRBV11-2 | TRBD2 | CASSLASGPEQETQYF | TGTGCCAGCAGCTTAGCTAGCGGCCCGGAGCAAGAGACCCAGTACTTC
12 | TRBJ1-4 | . | TRBV4-1 | . | CASSLTSEKLFF | TGCGCCAGCAGCCTAACTAGTGAAAAACTGTTTTTT
11 | TRBJ1-6 | . | TRBV30 | . | CAWTENSPLHF | TGTGCCTGGACCGAGAATTCACCCCTCCACTTT
13 | TRBJ1-3 | . | TRBV5-1 | . | CASSFQAGNTIYF | TGCGCCAGCAGCTTCCAGGCTGGAAACACCATATATTTT